This T cell receptor beta chain is drawn from a study of T cell changes during pregnancy in multiple sclerosis. Only in-frame clones appear in the TCRdb table, and some are missing; sequencing was by immunoSEQ multiplex PCR. The sample consists of approximately 20,000 clones, 75% to 90% of them appearing once. This clone was observed once. CDR3 size: 14 residues. Between the trimmed V and J ends, which lost 1 base and 1 base, there was a span of 7 bases. In germline, CDR1 is MGHRA, CDR2 YSYEKL. Here the sequenced sample was CD8+ T cells from peripheral blood mononuclear cells, taken in the third trimester of pregnancy. J is TRBJ1-1 and V is TRBV4-1; weak D call: TRBD1 (5 bases). This sequence was found in a female donor in good health, enrolled as a control in a pregnancy study. CDR3 in amino acids: CASSQGGGNTEAFF. In DNA, the CDR3 is TGCGCCAGCAGCCAAGGGGGGGGGAACACTGAAGCTTTCTTT.